Listed below are T cell receptor beta chains from one sample, sequenced in a study of early T cells in non-severe SARS-CoV-2 infection. TCRdb reprocessed the 5' RACE reads via MiXCR and lists one record per CDR3 protein. The sample lists 100,000 to 130,000 distinct CDR3 sequences, 9.5% to 13% occurring once. The specimen was whole blood. Every receptor here comes from an adult who was a healthcare worker with PCR-confirmed SARS-CoV-2 infection or an uninfected control (not recorded which). Both conserved end residues are part of each CDR3. A D gene is named only where the DNA matches it firmly. Only some rows state a clone size, as once, few, many or a class for expanded clones.

-	-	TRBJ2-7	TRBV29-1	11	CSVRGSYEQYF	TGCAGCGTTCGGGGGTCCTACGAGCAGTACTTC
many	TRBD1	TRBJ2-2	TRBV24-1	15	CATQAEGALAGELFF	TGTGCCACCCAGGCCGAGGGGGCTTTGGCCGGGGAGCTGTTTTTT
few	-	TRBJ2-4	TRBV6-5	15	CASSPDWAGGKVQYF	TGTGCCAGCAGTCCCGACTGGGCCGGAGGGAAGGTTCAGTACTTC
-	-	TRBJ1-5	TRBV18	15	CASSLGVDSNQPQHF	TGTGCCAGCTCACTTGGGGTTGATAGCAATCAGCCCCAGCATTTT
once	-	TRBJ1-2	TRBV4-2	15	CASSQGMDSDYGYTF	TGTGCCAGCAGCCAGGGAATGGACAGTGACTATGGCTACACCTTC
many	-	TRBJ2-3	TRBV11-2	12	CASSSRGNTQYF	TGTGCCAGCAGCTCAAGAGGGAATACGCAGTATTTT
few	-	TRBJ2-3	TRBV6-6	14	CASSYGGSGDTQYF	TGTGCCAGCAGTTACGGAGGGAGTGGAGATACGCAGTATTTT
many	TRBD2	TRBJ2-5	TRBV9	15	CASSVAAGVSETQYF	TGTGCCAGCAGCGTAGCAGCGGGAGTATCCGAGACCCAGTACTTC
few	-	TRBJ1-6	TRBV6-5	16	CASSYSTAGVGSPLHF	TGTGCCAGCAGTTACTCGACGGCAGGGGTGGGTTCACCCCTCCACTTT
many	-	TRBJ2-3	TRBV11-3	17	CASSLAFWASGTDTQYF	TGTGCCAGCAGCTTAGCCTTCTGGGCTAGCGGCACAGATACGCAGTATTTT
-	-	TRBJ1-3	TRBV28	11	CASSRENTIYF	TGTGCCAGCAGTCGAGAAAACACCATATATTTT
few	TRBD2	TRBJ2-5	TRBV7-3	16	CASSLRVLAARETQYF	TGTGCCAGCAGCTTACGAGTTCTAGCGGCGCGGGAGACCCAGTACTTC
few	-	TRBJ2-3	TRBV7-9	14	CASSFWRETDTQYF	TGTGCCAGCAGCTTTTGGCGGGAAACAGATACGCAGTATTTT
many	-	TRBJ2-7	TRBV5-1	15	CASSTRTGTSYEQYF	TGCGCCAGCAGCACCCGGACCGGTACCTCCTACGAGCAGTACTTC
-	TRBD2	TRBJ2-2	TRBV5-4	17	CASSRPTSGRAVGELFF	TGTGCCAGCAGCCGTCCAACTAGCGGGAGGGCCGTCGGGGAGCTGTTTTTT
many	-	TRBJ2-7	TRBV11-3	13	CASSLGRGYEQYF	TGTGCCAGCAGCTTAGGACGGGGCTACGAGCAGTACTTC
-	-	TRBJ1-6	TRBV14	15	CASSHPGGDNSPLHF	TGTGCCAGCAGCCACCCCGGAGGGGATAATTCACCCCTCCACTTT
-	-	TRBJ2-1	TRBV7-9	15	CASSYRAGLYNEQFF	TGTGCCAGCAGCTACAGGGCAGGGCTATACAATGAGCAGTTCTTC
few	TRBD1	TRBJ1-1	TRBV29-1	15	CSATRQGAGDTEAFF	TGCAGCGCGACCCGACAGGGGGCTGGGGACACTGAAGCTTTCTTT
many	-	TRBJ1-4	TRBV13	17	CASSLRRSGTTNEKLFF	TGTGCCAGCAGCTTGAGACGGTCAGGGACAACTAATGAAAAACTGTTTTTT
-	-	TRBJ1-6	TRBV2	13	CASRDTVNSPLHF	TGTGCCAGCCGGGATACTGTAAATTCACCCCTCCACTTT
-	TRBD2	TRBJ2-1	TRBV14	11	CASSQRGWQFF	TGTGCCAGCAGCCAGCGGGGGTGGCAGTTCTTC
-	TRBD1	TRBJ1-4	TRBV20-1	15	CSARSPRGANEKLFF	TGCAGTGCTAGGAGCCCCAGGGGGGCTAATGAAAAACTGTTTTTT
few	-	TRBJ2-1	TRBV9	13	CASSRGPGDEQFF	TGTGCCAGCAGCCGGGGCCCCGGGGATGAGCAGTTCTTC
-	-	TRBJ2-3	TRBV12-3/TRBV12-4	16	CASSPTGLRGPDTQYF	TGTGCCAGCAGCCCCACAGGGTTGAGGGGACCAGATACGCAGTATTTT
many	-	TRBJ2-2	TRBV7-6	16	CASSLRPTSDTGELFF	TGTGCCAGCAGCTTAAGGCCCACCTCCGACACCGGGGAGCTGTTTTTT
-	TRBD1	TRBJ2-3	TRBV4-1	17	CASSTAPGTGYTDTQYF	TGCGCCAGCAGCACCGCCCCTGGGACAGGGTACACAGATACGCAGTATTTT
-	TRBD1	TRBJ1-6	TRBV13	16	CASSLRGNSYNSPLHF	TGTGCCAGCAGTCTCAGGGGGAACTCCTATAATTCACCCCTCCACTTT
-	-	TRBJ2-1	TRBV7-9	17	CASSFLLAWGLANEQFF	TGTGCCAGCAGCTTTTTACTAGCGTGGGGGCTGGCCAATGAGCAGTTCTTC
many	-	TRBJ1-5	TRBV7-6	13	CASSSRQDQPQHF	TGTGCCAGCAGCTCCCGACAGGATCAGCCCCAGCATTTT
many	-	TRBJ1-2	TRBV29-1	14	CSVEGRDRPDGYTF	TGCAGCGTTGAAGGCAGGGACCGCCCCGATGGCTACACCTTC
few	-	TRBJ2-2	TRBV20-1	13	CSAVPRVTGELFF	TGCAGTGCCGTTCCTAGGGTAACCGGGGAGCTGTTTTTT
few	TRBD2	TRBJ2-3	TRBV20-1	14	CSALSGSGGDTQYF	TGCAGTGCTCTAAGCGGGAGCGGAGGAGATACGCAGTATTTT
many	-	TRBJ1-1	TRBV6-5	15	CASSYTQTGASEAFF	TGTGCCAGCAGTTACACCCAAACAGGAGCTTCTGAAGCTTTCTTT
-	TRBD1	TRBJ1-2	TRBV29-1	15	CSVAHGTGGRNGYTF	TGCAGCGTTGCCCACGGGACAGGGGGACGAAATGGCTACACCTTC
-	-	TRBJ2-7	TRBV9	15	CASSVGTASAYEQYF	TGTGCCAGCAGCGTAGGAACCGCGTCCGCCTACGAGCAGTACTTC
many	-	TRBJ1-4	TRBV6-6	15	CASSYSTGRAEKLFF	TGTGCCAGCAGTTACTCGACCGGGCGCGCGGAAAAACTGTTTTTT
-	TRBD1	TRBJ1-1	TRBV19	16	CAVTEQNRGLGTEAFF	TGTGCCGTCACAGAACAAAACAGGGGGCTCGGAACTGAAGCTTTCTTT
many	-	TRBJ2-2	TRBV18	11	CASSQPGELFF	TGTGCCAGCTCACAGCCCGGGGAGCTGTTTTTT
few	-	TRBJ1-2	TRBV7-9	10	CASSLLGYTF	TGTGCCAGCAGCCTCCTTGGCTACACCTTC
many	-	TRBJ2-5	TRBV30	13	CAWGQGGRETQYF	TGTGCCTGGGGACAAGGGGGAAGAGAGACCCAGTACTTC
-	-	TRBJ1-2	TRBV14	15	CASSAYFRDPYGYTF	TGTGCCAGCAGCGCCTACTTCCGGGACCCTTATGGCTACACCTTC